This TCR delta chain was captured by sequencing in a study of gamma-delta T cells after stem cell transplantation. Note on this clone: The mismatch at residue 13 between this DNA's translation and the TCRdb protein of a much larger clone likely reflects a read error; the protein shown is translated from the DNA.

TCRdb re-called the RT-PCR reads with CATT. The data show 11,000 or so delta-chain clones, 1% to 1.5% seen once. The clonotype was recovered from a human donor. It is not recorded whose cells these are; they may come from a transplant donor. The specimen was gamma-delta T cells.

CDR3 sequence reads: CACDTLLGDTPLDTDKLIF. Here the CDR3 DNA reads TGTGCCTGTGACACTCTACTGGGGGATACGCCCTTGGACACCGATAAACTCATCTTT. This chain uses TRDV2 with TRDJ1, with 13 bases that match TRDD3. The germline CDR1 and CDR2 sequences are GEAIGNYY and EKD. J was trimmed by 0 bases and V by 1 base; bases with no gene match: 10. The CDR3 runs 19 residues.